The sequence of this T cell receptor beta chain was determined in a study of T cells expressing NK-cell markers (dated by TCRdb to between 2020 and 2021). Study-wide context: Fewer than ten donors provided sorted CD3+CD56+NKG2C+, CD3+CD56+NKG2C- and CD3+CD56-NKG2C+ T-cell subsets, whose TCR beta-chain repertoires were profiled. Among the eight sequenced donors, only one was HCMV-seronegative, while the other seven were HCMV-seropositive. Randomly selected healthy volunteers, three men and five women, were used as the eight sequenced donors. Libraries were sequenced as 2 x 150 bp reads on Illumina HiSeq 2000/2500, MiSeq or NextSeq.

The data were produced on an Illumina HiSeq 2000. The TCR beta cDNA libraries were made using 5'RACE template switching, a step that added both a universal primer site and unique molecular identifiers. Priming for cDNA synthesis came from the TCR beta constant segment, and two successive PCR amplification steps followed. The authors' pipeline ran thus. Reads were demultiplexed and grouped by UMI with MIGEC, and clonotypes were assembled and quantified with MiTCR. To exclude erroneous sequences, any TCR cDNA sequence not supported by at least two reads was discarded. The tcR package was used for downstream repertoire analysis, with clonotypes matched between fractions based on CDR3 nucleotide sequence plus V segment. VDJmatch was used to annotate antigen specificity against VDJdb, with one amino acid substitution in CDR3 allowed. TCRdb reprocessed the reads, and each CDR3 protein sequence is entered once, without DNA. The V and J calls follow TCRdb's processing rather than the paper's. The sample's clone listing holds about 460,000 distinct CDR3 sequences. The ten most abundant clones make up almost 1.5% of the sample.

Broad study findings and their caveats: Whether the expanded NKG2C-expressing T cell clones were specific for HCMV antigens remained unclear. In six donors, the dominant CD3+CD56+NKG2C+ clonotypes ranked among the top 10 CD8+ clonotypes, making up roughly 1.0-7.0% of CD8+ T cells. Those dominant clonotypes were again the most abundant among CD3+CD56-NKG2C+ cells in four donors, at about 25-60.1%.

For this clonotype: This clone's antigen is unknown.

A commercial ELISA kit detecting HCMV-specific IgG in serum was used to determine HCMV serostatus. Ficoll density gradient centrifugation was used to isolate peripheral blood mononuclear cells from blood. CDR1 SGDLS and CDR2 YYNGEE were looked up in the germline V gene. The CDR3 has 14 amino acids, counting the end cysteine and phenylalanine. Only the protein sequence is given. Sequenced material: blood T cells: a sorted CD56 or NKG2C T cell subset, CD4+ or CD8+ T cells, or bulk PBMC T cells (not recorded which). This sequence uses TRBV9 and TRBJ1-2; TCRdb reports TRBD1, a call that lacks DNA to check it against. The origin of this receptor is a woman aged 45-59 years in good health. Donor details come from another sample of the same person, matched by shared clones. For the CDR3, the sequence is CASSVNRGQGGYTF.